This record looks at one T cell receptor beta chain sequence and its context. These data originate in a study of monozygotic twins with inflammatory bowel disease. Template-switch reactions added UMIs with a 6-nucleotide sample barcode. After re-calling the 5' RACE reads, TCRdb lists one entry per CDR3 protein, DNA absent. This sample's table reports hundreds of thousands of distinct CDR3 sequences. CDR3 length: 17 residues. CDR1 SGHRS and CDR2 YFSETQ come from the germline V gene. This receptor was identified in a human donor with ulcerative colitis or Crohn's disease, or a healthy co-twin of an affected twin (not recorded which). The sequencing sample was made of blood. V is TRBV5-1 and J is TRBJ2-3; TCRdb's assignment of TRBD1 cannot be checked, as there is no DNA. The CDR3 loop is CASSLGGQGLGTDTQYF.